The rows below give T cell receptor beta chains drawn from one sample of a study of blood T cell repertoires in COVID-19. Produced via immunoSEQ multiplex PCR; TCRdb's table is partial and in-frame only. The top ten hold 1.4% of the sample, which has around 75,000 clones, 88% seen once. The material sequenced was peripheral blood. All receptors derive from a human donor in a cohort sampled during active COVID-19. Each CDR3 is given with its conserved first and last residue. The D gene is left open where the match is weak.

TRBV10-1,.,TRBJ2-3,CASSEGGSRYTQYF,TGCGCCAGCAGTGAGGGGGGCTCCCGTTATACGCAGTATTTT
TRBV2,.,TRBJ1-2,CARLQGNYGYTF,TGTGCCAGACTACAGGGTAACTATGGCTACACCTTC
TRBV28,TRBD2,TRBJ2-7,CASSLPSGGPYEQYF,TGTGCCAGCAGTTTACCCTCGGGAGGGCCCTACGAGCAGTACTTC
TRBV6-4,.,TRBJ2-3,CASIKGTDTQYF,TGTGCCAGCATCAAGGGGACAGATACGCAGTATTTT
TRBV18,TRBD2,TRBJ2-1,CASSTGTSGYNEQFF,TGTGCCAGCTCAACCGGGACTAGCGGATACAATGAGCAGTTCTTC
TRBV20-1,TRBD1,TRBJ1-1,CSVGDREAFF,TGCAGTGTGGGGGACAGGGAAGCTTTCTTT
TRBV28,TRBD1,TRBJ1-5,CASSPRRGRQPQHF,TGTGCCAGCAGTCCTCGGAGGGGGCGTCAGCCCCAGCATTTT
TRBV5-1,TRBD1,TRBJ2-7,CASSRDRGLSYEQYF,TGCGCCAGCAGCCGCGACAGGGGCCTCTCCTACGAGCAGTACTTC
TRBV18,TRBD2,TRBJ2-2,CASSPRRELTNTGELFF,TGTGCCAGCTCACCGCGGCGGGAGCTTACGAACACCGGGGAGCTGTTTTTT
TRBV2,TRBD2,TRBJ2-7,CASSVLSGGNEQYF,TGTGCCAGCAGTGTACTATCGGGAGGGAACGAGCAGTACTTC
TRBV2,.,TRBJ2-5,CASSDRRWSRETQYF,TGTGCCAGCAGTGATCGGAGGTGGAGTCGTGAGACCCAGTACTTC